The T cell receptor beta chain described here comes from a study of technical replicates of blood from several donors. Trimming removed 3 bases from V and 0 bases from J, with 14 bases in between. The CDR3 consists of 16 residues. Germline V gene data show CDR1 as LNHNV and CDR2 as YYDKDF (reference sequence). Profiled with immunoSEQ multiplex PCR; TCRdb holds only in-frame clones, not every one. The table records about 16,000 clones, 86% of them present only once. The J gene is TRBJ1-1, the V gene TRBV15; tentative D call: TRBD1 (5 bases). The specimen was PBMCs. The sequence was obtained from a human donor in good health. CDR3 nucleotide sequence: TGTGCCACCAGCAGGGAGATGACAGTTCTGAACACTGAAGCTTTCTTT. Translated: CATSREMTVLNTEAFF.